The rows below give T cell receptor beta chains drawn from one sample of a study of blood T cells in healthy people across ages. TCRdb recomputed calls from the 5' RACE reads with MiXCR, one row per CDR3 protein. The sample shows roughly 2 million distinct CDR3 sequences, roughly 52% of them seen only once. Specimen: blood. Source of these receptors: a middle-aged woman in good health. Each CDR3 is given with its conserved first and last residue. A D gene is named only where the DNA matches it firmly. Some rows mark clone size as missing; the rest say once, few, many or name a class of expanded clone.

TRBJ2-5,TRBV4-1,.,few,CASSLYHRGQETQYF,TGCGCCAGCAGCCTCTACCACCGGGGCCAAGAGACCCAGTACTTC
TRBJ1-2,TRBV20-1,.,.,CSASQGYGYGYTF,TGCAGTGCTAGTCAGGGGTACGGATATGGCTACACCTTC
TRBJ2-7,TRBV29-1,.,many,CSVAPDNLEQYF,TGCAGCGTTGCCCCGGACAACCTCGAGCAGTACTTC
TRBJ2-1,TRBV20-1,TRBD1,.,CNARGTRGQGAHEQFF,TGCAATGCTAGAGGCACCCGGGGACAGGGGGCCCATGAGCAGTTCTTC
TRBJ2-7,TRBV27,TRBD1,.,CASSLIPGQGAYEQYF,TGTGCCAGCAGTTTAATCCCGGGACAGGGGGCATACGAGCAGTACTTC
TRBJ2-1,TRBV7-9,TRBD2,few,CASSLPSGGSSYNEQFF,TGTGCCAGCAGCTTGCCTAGCGGGGGTAGCTCCTACAATGAGCAGTTCTTC
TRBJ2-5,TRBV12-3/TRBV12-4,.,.,CANTITGWGETQYF,TGTGCCAACACCATCACAGGGTGGGGGGAGACCCAGTACTTC
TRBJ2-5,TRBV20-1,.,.,CSAASTGEAYF,TGCAGTGCTGCCTCAACGGGCGAGGCGTACTTC
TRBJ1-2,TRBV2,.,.,CASSDGREKYGYTF,TGTGCCAGCAGTGACGGCAGGGAGAAGTATGGCTACACCTTC
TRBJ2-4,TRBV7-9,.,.,CASSLLRGDGKNIQYF,TGTGCCAGCAGCTTACTTAGGGGGGATGGCAAAAACATTCAGTACTTC
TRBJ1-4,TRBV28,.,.,CASSERDVANEKLFF,TGTGCCAGCAGCGAGAGGGATGTCGCTAATGAAAAACTGTTTTTT
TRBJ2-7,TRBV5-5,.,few,CASSLGGDNEQYF,TGTGCCAGCAGCTTGGGGGGGGACAATGAGCAGTACTTC
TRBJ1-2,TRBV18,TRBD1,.,CASSSELGQGARGYTF,TGTGCCAGCTCAAGCGAACTGGGACAGGGGGCGCGTGGCTACACCTTC
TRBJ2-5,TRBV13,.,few,CASRQPTGTQYF,TGTGCCAGCAGGCAACCCACCGGGACCCAGTACTTC
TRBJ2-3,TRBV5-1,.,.,CASSFERGPSDTQYF,TGCGCCAGCAGCTTCGAACGGGGGCCGTCAGATACGCAGTATTTT
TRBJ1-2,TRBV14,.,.,CASSHPQSYYGYTF,TGTGCCAGCAGCCATCCACAGTCGTACTATGGCTACACCTTC
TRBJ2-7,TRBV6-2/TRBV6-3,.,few,CASSYFDYEQYF,TGTGCCAGCAGTTACTTTGATTACGAGCAGTACTTC
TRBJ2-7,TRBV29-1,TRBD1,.,CSAAGTGGEQYF,TGCAGCGCGGCCGGGACAGGGGGCGAGCAGTACTTC
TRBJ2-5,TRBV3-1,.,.,CASSQDRRAGPETQYF,TGTGCCAGCAGCCAAGATCGCCGAGCGGGTCCAGAGACCCAGTACTTC
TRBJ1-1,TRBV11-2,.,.,CASSLDLNPLGNTEAFF,TGTGCCAGCAGCTTAGATCTAAATCCCCTGGGAAACACTGAAGCTTTCTTT
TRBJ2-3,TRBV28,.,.,CASSFPTSIETDTQYF,TGTGCCAGCAGTTTCCCGACCTCAATAGAGACAGATACGCAGTATTTT
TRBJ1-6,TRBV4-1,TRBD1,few,CASSQDRGDREAGSPLHF,TGCGCCAGCAGCCAAGATCGGGGCGACAGGGAAGCGGGTTCACCCCTCCACTTT
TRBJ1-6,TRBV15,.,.,CATSGVGAPYNSPLHF,TGTGCCACCAGCGGAGTGGGGGCTCCCTATAATTCACCCCTCCACTTT
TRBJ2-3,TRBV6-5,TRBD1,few,CASSSPYRGLGTDTQYF,TGTGCCAGCAGTTCTCCATACAGGGGGCTAGGCACAGATACGCAGTATTTT
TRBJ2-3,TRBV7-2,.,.,CASSFEIPDTQYF,TGTGCCAGCAGCTTTGAGATCCCGGATACGCAGTATTTT
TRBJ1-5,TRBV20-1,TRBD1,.,CSARDSMDPLFQPQHF,TGCAGTGCAAGGGACAGCATGGACCCGCTTTTTCAGCCCCAGCATTTT
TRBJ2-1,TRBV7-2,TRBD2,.,CASSLVWRGETYNEQFF,TGTGCCAGCAGCTTAGTTTGGCGGGGGGAAACATACAATGAGCAGTTCTTC
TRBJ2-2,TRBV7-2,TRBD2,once,CASGTSGVAGELFF,TGTGCCAGCGGTACTAGCGGGGTTGCCGGGGAGCTGTTTTTT
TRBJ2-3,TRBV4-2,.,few,CASSPHARTLTDTQYF,TGTGCCAGCAGCCCACATGCGAGGACCCTCACAGATACGCAGTATTTT
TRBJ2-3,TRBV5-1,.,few,CASSLIPQDTDTQYF,TGCGCCAGCAGCTTGATCCCCCAGGACACAGATACGCAGTATTTT
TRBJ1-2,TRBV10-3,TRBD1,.,CAISGRTGNYREGYGYTF,TGTGCCATCAGTGGTAGGACAGGGAATTATCGTGAGGGCTATGGCTACACCTTC
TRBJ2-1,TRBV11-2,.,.,CASTLNRAPGYNEQFF,TGTGCCAGCACCTTAAACCGGGCCCCGGGCTACAATGAGCAGTTCTTC
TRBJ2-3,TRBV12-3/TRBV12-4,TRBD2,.,CASSLKLAGGVTDTQYF,TGTGCCAGCAGTTTAAAACTAGCGGGGGGGGTCACAGATACGCAGTATTTT
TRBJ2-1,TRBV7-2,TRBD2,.,CASSATVLAGGEQFF,TGTGCCAGCAGCGCAACCGTACTAGCGGGGGGTGAGCAGTTCTTC
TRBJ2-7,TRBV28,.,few,CASRVFGGTSYEQYF,TGTGCCAGCAGGGTATTCGGGGGTACCTCCTACGAGCAGTACTTC
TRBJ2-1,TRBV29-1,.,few,CSVRKSLFSYNEQFF,TGCAGCGTTCGAAAAAGTTTATTCTCCTACAATGAGCAGTTCTTC
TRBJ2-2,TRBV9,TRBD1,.,CASSVSGGNTGELFF,TGTGCCAGCAGCGTGTCAGGGGGCAACACCGGGGAGCTGTTTTTT
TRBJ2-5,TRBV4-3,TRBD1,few,CASSRGQGPGETQYF,TGCGCCAGCAGCCGAGGACAGGGACCCGGGGAGACCCAGTACTTC
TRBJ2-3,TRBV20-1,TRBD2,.,CSPRRAGVTDTQYF,TGCAGTCCGAGGCGAGCGGGGGTGACAGATACGCAGTATTTT
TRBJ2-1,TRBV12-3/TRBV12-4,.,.,CASTATPNPYNEQFF,TGTGCCAGCACCGCGACACCAAACCCCTACAATGAGCAGTTCTTC
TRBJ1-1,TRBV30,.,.,CAWRARMGDPTNTEAFF,TGTGCCTGGCGGGCCAGGATGGGGGACCCTACGAACACTGAAGCTTTCTTT
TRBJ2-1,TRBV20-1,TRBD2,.,CSASDPGLEYNEQFF,TGCAGTGCTAGTGATCCGGGACTAGAGTACAATGAGCAGTTCTTC
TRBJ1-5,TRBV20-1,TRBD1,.,CSAHDYRGNQPQHF,TGCAGTGCTCATGACTACAGGGGGAATCAGCCCCAGCATTTT
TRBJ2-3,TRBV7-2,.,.,CASSLERDHYSTDTQYF,TGTGCCAGCAGCTTAGAACGGGACCATTATAGCACAGATACGCAGTATTTT
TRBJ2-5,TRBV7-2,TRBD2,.,CASSPGTSGVGETQYF,TGTGCCAGCAGCCCAGGGACTAGCGGTGTGGGGGAGACCCAGTACTTC
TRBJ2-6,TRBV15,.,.,CATSSGVGPNVLTF,TGTGCCACCAGCAGCGGCGTAGGGCCCAACGTCCTGACTTTC
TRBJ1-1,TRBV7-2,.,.,CASSLAAAGENTKAFF,TGTGCCAGCAGCTTAGCCGCAGCAGGGGAAAACACTAAAGCTTTCTTT